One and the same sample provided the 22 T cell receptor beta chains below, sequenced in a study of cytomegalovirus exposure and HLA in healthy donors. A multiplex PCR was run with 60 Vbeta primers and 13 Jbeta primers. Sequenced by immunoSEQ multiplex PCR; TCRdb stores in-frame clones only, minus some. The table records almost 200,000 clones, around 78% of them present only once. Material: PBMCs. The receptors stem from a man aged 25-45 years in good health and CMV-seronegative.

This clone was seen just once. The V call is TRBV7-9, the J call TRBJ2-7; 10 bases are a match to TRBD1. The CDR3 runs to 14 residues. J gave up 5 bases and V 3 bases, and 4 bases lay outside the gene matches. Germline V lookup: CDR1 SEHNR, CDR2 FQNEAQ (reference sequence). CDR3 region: CASSFRQGADEQYF. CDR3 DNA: TGTGCCAGCAGCTTCCGACAGGGGGCCGACGAGCAGTACTTC.

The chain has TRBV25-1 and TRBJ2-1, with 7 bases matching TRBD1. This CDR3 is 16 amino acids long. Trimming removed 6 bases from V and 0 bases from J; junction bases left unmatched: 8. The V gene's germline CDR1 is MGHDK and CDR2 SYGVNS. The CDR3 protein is CASRPTGAPSYNEQFF. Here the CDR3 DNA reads TGTGCCAGCAGGCCTACAGGGGCTCCCTCCTACAATGAGCAGTTCTTC.

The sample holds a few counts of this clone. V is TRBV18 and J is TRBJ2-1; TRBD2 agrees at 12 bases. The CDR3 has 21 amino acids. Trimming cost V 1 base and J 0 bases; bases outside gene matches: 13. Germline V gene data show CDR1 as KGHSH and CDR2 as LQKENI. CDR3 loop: CASSPRVGGTSGLSSYNEQFF. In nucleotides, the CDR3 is TGTGCCAGCTCACCACGTGTCGGTGGGACTAGCGGGCTAAGCTCCTACAATGAGCAGTTCTTC.

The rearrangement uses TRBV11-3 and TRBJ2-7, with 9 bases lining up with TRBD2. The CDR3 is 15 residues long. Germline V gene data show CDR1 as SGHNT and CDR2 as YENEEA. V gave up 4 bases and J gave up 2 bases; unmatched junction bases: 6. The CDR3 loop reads CASSSNSGRAYEQYF. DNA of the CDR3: TGTGCCAGCAGCTCCAATAGCGGGAGAGCCTACGAGCAGTACTTC.

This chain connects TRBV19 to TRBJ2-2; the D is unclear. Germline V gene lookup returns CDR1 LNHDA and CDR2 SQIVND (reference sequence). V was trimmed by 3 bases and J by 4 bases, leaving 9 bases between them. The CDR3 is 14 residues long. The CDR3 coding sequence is TGTGCCAGTAGTATGCAGGTTAGCACCGGGGAGCTGTTTTTT. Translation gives CASSMQVSTGELFF.

The CDR3 spells CASTPSVAGGGETQYF. In DNA form, the CDR3 reads TGTGCCAGCACCCCTTCCGTAGCGGGGGGGGGAGAGACCCAGTACTTC. The chain employs TRBV7-2 and TRBJ2-5; 11 bases match TRBD2. CDR3 length equals 16 residues. In germline, CDR1 is SGHTA, CDR2 FQGNSA. V lost 7 bases, J lost 4 bases, and 11 bases stayed unmatched.

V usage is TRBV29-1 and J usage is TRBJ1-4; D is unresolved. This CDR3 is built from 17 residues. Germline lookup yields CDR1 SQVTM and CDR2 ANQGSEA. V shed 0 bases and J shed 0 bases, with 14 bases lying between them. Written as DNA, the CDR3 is TGCAGCGTTGAAGATCTGGTGTCAGGTCCAACTAATGAAAAACTGTTTTTT. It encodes CSVEDLVSGPTNEKLFF.

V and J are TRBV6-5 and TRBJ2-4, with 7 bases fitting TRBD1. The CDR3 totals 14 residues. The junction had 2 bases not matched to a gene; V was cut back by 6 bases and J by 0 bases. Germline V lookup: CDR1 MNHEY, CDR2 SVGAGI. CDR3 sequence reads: CASRGGIAKNIQYF. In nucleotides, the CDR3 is TGTGCCAGCAGAGGGGGCATAGCCAAAAACATTCAGTACTTC.

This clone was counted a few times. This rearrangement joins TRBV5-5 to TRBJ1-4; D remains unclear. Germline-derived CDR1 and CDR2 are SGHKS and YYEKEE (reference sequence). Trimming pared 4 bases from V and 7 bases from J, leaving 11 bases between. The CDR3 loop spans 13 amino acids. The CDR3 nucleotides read TGTGCCAGCAGCCGCACCCGGGGTGAAAAACTGTTTTTT. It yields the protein CASSRTRGEKLFF.

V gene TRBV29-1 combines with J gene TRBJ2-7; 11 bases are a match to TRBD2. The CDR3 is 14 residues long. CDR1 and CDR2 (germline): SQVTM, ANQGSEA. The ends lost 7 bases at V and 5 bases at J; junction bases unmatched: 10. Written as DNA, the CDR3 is TGCAGCGGCCTACTAGCGGGAGATGTTGACGAGCAGTACTTC. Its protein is CSGLLAGDVDEQYF.

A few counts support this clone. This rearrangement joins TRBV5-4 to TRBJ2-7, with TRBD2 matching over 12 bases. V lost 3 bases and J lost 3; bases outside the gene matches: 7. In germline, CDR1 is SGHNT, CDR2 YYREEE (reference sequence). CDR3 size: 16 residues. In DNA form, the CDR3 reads TGTGCCAGCAGCTCCGGACTAGCGGGGAGGTACTACGAGCAGTACTTC. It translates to CASSSGLAGRYYEQYF. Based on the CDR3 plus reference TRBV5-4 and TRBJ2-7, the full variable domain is ETGVTQSPTHLIKTRGQQVTLRCSSQSGHNTVSWYQQALGQGPQFIFQYYREEENGRGNFPPRFSGLQFPNYSSELNVNALELDDSALYLCASSSGLAGRYYEQYFGPGTRLTVT.

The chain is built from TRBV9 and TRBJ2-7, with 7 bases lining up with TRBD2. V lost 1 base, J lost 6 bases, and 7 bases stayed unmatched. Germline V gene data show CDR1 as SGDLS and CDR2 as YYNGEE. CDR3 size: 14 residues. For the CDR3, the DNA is TGTGCCAGCAGCGTAACAGCGGGGAACCGCGAGCAGTACTTC. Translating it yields CASSVTAGNREQYF.

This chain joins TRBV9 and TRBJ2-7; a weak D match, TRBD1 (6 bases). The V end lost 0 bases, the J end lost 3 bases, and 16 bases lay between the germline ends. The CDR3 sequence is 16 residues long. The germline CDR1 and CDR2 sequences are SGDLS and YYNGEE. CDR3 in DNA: TGTGCCAGCAGCGTAGGTGGTGGGCAGGGGATCTACGAGCAGTACTTC. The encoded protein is CASSVGGGQGIYEQYF.

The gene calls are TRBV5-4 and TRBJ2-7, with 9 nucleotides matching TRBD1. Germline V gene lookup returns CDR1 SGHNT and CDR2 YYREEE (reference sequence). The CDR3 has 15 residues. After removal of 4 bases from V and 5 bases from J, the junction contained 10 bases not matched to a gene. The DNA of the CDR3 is TGTGCCAGCAGCCAAGGGACAGGGAGAACGGACGAGCAGTACTTC. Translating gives CASSQGTGRTDEQYF.

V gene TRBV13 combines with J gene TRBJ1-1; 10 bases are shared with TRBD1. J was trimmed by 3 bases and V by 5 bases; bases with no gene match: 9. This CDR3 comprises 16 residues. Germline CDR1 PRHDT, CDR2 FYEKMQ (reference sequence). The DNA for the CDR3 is TGTGCCAGCAGCACCCCCGGGACAGGGGTTGACACTGAAGCTTTCTTT. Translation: CASSTPGTGVDTEAFF. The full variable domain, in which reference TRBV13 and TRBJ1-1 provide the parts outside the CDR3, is AAGVIQSPRHLIKEKRETATLKCYPIPRHDTVYWYQQGPGQDPQFLISFYEKMQSDKGSIPDRFSAQQFSDYHSELNMSSLELGDSALYFCASSTPGTGVDTEAFFGQGTRLTVV.

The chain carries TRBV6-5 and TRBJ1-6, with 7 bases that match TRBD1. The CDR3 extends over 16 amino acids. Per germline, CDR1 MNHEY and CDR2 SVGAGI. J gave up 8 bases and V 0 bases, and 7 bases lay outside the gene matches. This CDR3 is CASSYSGGLVDSPLHF. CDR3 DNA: TGTGCCAGCAGTTACTCAGGGGGCCTGGTGGATTCACCCCTCCACTTT.

The CDR3 DNA is TGTGCCATCAGAACAGGCCTAACAACGAACACCGGGGAGCTGTTTTTT. This codes for CAIRTGLTTNTGELFF. The chain links TRBV10-3 to TRBJ2-2; possible D gene TRBD1, 5 bases. Trimming removed 6 bases at V and 0 bases at J, with 14 bases between. Germline V gene lookup returns CDR1 ENHRY and CDR2 SYGVKD. This CDR3 contains 16 residues.

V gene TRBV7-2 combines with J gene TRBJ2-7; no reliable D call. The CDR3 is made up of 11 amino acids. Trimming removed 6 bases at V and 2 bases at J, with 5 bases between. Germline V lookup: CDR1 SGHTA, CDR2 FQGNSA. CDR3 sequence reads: CASSSAYEQYF. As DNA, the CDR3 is TGTGCCAGCAGTTCCGCCTACGAGCAGTACTTC. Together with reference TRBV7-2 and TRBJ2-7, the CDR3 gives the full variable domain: GAGVSQSPSNKVTEKGKDVELRCDPISGHTALYWYRQSLGQGLEFLIYFQGNSAPDKSGLPSDRFSAERTGGSVSTLTIQRTQQEDSAVYLCASSSAYEQYFGPGTRLTVT.

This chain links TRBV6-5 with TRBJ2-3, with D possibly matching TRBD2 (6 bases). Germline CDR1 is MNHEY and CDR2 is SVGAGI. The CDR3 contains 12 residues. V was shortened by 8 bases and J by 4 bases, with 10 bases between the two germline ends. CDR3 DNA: TGTGCCAGCGGACTACGGGCAGATACGCAGTATTTT. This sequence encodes CASGLRADTQYF.

In DNA, the CDR3 is TGTGCCAGCTCACCATTTTCGGGAGGGACCTACGAGCAGTACTTC. Its protein is CASSPFSGGTYEQYF. This chain uses TRBV18 with TRBJ2-7, with TRBD2 identical over 8 bases. The germline gives CDR1 KGHSH, CDR2 LQKENI. The CDR3 is 15 amino acids. The junction had 5 bases not matched to a gene; V was cut back by 2 bases and J by 2 bases.

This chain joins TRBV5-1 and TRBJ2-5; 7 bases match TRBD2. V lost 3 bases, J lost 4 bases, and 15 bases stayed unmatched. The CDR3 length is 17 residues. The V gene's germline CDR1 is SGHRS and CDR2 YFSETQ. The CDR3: CASSWLSEGGPGETQYF. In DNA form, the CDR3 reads TGCGCCAGCAGCTGGCTTAGCGAGGGAGGGCCGGGAGAGACCCAGTACTTC.

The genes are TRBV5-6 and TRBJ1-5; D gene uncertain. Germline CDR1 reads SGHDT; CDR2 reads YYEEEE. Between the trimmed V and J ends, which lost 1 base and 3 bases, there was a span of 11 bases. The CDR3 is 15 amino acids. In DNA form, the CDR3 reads TGTGCCAGCAGCTTGAGAGTCGGGGACAATCAGCCCCAGCATTTT. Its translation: CASSLRVGDNQPQHF. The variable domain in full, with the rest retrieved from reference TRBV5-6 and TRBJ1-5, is DAGVTQSPTHLIKTRGQQVTLRCSPKSGHDTVSWYQQALGQGPQFIFQYYEEEERQRGNFPDRFSGHQFPNYSSELNVNALLLGDSALYLCASSLRVGDNQPQHFGDGTRLSIL.